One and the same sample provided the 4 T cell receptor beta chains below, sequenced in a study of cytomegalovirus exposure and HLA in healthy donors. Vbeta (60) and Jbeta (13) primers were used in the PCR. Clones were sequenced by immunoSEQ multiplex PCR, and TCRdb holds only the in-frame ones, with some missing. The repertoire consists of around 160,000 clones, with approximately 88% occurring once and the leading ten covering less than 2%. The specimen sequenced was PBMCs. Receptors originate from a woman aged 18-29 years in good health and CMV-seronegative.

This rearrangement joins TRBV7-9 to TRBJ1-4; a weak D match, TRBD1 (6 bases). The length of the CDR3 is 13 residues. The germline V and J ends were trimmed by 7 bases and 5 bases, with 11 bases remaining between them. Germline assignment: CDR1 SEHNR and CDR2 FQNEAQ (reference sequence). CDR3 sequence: CASKRGANEKLFF. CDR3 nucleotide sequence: TGTGCCAGCAAGCGGGGGGCGAATGAAAAACTGTTTTTT.

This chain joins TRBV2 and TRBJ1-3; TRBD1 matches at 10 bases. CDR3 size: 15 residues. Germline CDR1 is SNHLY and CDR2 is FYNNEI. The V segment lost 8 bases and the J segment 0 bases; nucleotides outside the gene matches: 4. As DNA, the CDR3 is TGTGCCAGCGGGGACAGGGGAATCTCTGGAAACACCATATATTTT. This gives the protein CASGDRGISGNTIYF.

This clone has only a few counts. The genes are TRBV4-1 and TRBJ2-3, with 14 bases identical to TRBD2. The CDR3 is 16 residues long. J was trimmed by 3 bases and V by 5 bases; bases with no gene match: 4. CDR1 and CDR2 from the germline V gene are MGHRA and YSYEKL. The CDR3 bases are TGCGCCAGCAGCACCGGGACTAGCGGGGGTACAGATACGCAGTATTTT. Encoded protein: CASSTGTSGGTDTQYF.

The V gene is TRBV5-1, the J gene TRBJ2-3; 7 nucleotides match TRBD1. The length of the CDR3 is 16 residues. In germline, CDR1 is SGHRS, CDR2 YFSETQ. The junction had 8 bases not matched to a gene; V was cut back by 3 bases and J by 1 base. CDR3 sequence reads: CASSSQGTARTDTQYF. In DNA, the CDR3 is TGCGCCAGCAGCTCACAGGGGACCGCTCGCACAGATACGCAGTATTTT.